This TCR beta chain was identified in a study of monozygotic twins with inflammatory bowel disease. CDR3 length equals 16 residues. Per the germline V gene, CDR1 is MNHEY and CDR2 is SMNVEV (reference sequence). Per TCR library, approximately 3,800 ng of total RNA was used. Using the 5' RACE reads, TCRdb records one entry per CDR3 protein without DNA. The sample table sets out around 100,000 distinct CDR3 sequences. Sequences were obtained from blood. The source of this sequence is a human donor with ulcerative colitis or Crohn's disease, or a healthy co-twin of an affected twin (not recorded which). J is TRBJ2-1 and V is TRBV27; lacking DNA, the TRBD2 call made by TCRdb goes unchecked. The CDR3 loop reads CASNGIAGSSYNEQFF.